The sequence of this TCR beta chain was determined in a study of neoadjuvant anti-PD-1 for oral cavity cancer. There are 15 residues in the CDR3. The ends lost 6 bases at V and 3 bases at J; junction bases unmatched: 4. Germline V gene sequence: CDR1 LNHDA, CDR2 SQIVND (reference sequence). Survey sequencing of tumors mostly used roughly 4.8 ug DNA, two replicates. Clones were sequenced by immunoSEQ multiplex PCR, and TCRdb holds only the in-frame ones, with some missing. In the table there are some 7,100 clones, 50% to 75% of which are singletons. Study-wide points: TCR analyses covered only a few patients per response group. Higher pretreatment Treg/Th17 ratios tracked higher pretreatment blood clonality.

Remarks on this clone: Its antigen remains unknown.

This sequence originates from a person aged 35-80 years with oral cavity squamous cell carcinoma. Sequenced here: tumor tissue, sampled before nivolumab (anti-PD-1) treatment. The chain combines TRBV19 with TRBJ2-3; 12 positions match TRBD2. This CDR3 reads CASRPLAGGTDTQYF. CDR3 nucleotide sequence: TGTGCCAGTAGACCGCTAGCGGGAGGGACAGATACGCAGTATTTT.